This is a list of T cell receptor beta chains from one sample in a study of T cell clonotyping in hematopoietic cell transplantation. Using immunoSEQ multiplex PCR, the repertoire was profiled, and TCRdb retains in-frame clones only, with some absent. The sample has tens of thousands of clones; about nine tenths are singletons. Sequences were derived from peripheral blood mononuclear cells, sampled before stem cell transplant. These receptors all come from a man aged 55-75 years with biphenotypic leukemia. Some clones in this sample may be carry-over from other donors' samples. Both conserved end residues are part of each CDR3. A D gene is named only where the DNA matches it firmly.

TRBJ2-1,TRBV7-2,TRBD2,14,CASSLTSGNYEQFF
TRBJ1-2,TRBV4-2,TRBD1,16,CASSQDGRGQGESYTF
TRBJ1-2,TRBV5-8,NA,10,CASRFDGYTF
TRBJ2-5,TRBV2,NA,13,CASTVGRTETQYF
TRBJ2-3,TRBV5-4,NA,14,CASSLDRSTDTQYF
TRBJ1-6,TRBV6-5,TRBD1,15,CASSYSGQGGSPLHF
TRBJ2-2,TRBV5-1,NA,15,CASSLGVISDGELFF
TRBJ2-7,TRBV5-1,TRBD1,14,CASSQGAVSYEQYF
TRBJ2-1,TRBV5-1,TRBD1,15,CASSLGRQGGNEQFF
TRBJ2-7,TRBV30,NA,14,CAWRGTPGTYEQYF
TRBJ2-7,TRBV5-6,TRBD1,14,CASSLGQGRYEQYF
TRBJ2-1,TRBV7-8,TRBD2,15,CASSPYSGAYNEQFF
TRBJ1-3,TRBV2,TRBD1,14,CASILGTEGNTIYF
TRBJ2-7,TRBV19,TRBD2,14,CASSSRLAPYEQYF
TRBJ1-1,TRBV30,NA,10,CAASNTEAFF
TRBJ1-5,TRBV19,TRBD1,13,CATGQGVDQPQHF
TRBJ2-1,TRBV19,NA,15,CASSIQAAAYNEQFF
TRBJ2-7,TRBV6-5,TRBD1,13,CASRRQGADEQYF
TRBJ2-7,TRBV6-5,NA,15,CASSSLDSLSYEQYF
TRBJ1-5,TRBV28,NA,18,CASRGGTLPRSGNQPQHF
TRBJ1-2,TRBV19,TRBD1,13,CASSFRQGRGYTF
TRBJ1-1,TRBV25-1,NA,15,CASSPTGRGNTEAFF
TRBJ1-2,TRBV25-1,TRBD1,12,CASSVDRAGYTF
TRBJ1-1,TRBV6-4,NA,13,CASSDGILTEAFF
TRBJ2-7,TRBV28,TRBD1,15,CASSLNWGQGNEQYF
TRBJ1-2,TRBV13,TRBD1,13,CASSLMGQDGYTF
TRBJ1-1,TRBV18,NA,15,CASSPGGSLNTEAFF
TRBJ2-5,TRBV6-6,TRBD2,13,CASSSTSGETQYF
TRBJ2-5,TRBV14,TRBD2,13,CASSQGLAGAQYF
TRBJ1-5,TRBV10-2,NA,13,CASSGQGVQPQHF
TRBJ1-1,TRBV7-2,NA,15,CASSLRVFSGTEAFF
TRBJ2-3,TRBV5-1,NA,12,CASSSGTDTQYF
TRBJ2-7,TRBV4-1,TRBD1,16,CASSQDSGTGSYEQYF
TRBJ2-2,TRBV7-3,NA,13,CASSSTNTGELFF
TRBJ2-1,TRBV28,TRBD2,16,CASSYTSGRVANEQFF
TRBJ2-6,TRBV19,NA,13,CASCNSGANVLTF
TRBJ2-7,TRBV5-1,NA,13,CASSWSGDNEQYF
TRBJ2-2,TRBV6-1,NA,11,CASSEAGELFF
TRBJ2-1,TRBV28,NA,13,CASSISAYNEQFF
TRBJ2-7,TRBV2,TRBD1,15,CASSFKGQGAYEQYF
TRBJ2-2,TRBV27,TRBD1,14,CASRRDRAGGELFF
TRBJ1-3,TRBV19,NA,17,CASTSARLISSGNTIYF
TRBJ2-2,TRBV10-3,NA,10,CASGTGELFF
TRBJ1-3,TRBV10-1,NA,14,CASSESGIRNTIYF
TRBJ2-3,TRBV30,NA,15,CAWRPPGAITDTQYF
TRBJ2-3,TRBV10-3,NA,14,CAITGTLPPDTQYF
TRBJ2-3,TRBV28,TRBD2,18,CASSLLAGGPGGTDTQYF
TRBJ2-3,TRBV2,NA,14,CASSADPTTDTQYF
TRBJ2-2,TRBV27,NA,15,CASSLYGPSTGELFF